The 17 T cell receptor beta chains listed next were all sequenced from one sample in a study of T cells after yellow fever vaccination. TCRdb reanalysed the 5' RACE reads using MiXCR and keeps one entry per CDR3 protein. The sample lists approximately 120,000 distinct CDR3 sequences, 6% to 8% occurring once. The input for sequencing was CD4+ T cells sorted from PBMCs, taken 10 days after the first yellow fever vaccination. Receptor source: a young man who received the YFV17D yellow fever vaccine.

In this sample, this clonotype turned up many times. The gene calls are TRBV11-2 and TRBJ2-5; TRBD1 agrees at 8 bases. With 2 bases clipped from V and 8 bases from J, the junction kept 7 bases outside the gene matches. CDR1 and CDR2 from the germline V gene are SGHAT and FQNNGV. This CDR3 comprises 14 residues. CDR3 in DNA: TGTGCCAGCAGCTTACCTACAGGGGGGAGAACCCAGTACTTC. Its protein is CASSLPTGGRTQYF.

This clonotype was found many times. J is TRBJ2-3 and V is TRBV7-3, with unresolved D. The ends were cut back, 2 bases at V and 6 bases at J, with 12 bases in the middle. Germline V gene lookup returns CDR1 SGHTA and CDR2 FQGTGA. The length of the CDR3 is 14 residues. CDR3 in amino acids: CASSLGSTKDTQYF. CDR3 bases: TGTGCCAGCAGCTTAGGATCTACCAAGGATACGCAGTATTTT.

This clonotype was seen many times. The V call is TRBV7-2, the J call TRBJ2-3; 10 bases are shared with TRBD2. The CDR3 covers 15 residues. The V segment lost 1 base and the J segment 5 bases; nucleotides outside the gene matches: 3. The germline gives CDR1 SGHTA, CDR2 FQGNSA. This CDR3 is CASSLEAGGVDTQYF. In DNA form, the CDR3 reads TGTGCCAGCAGCTTAGAAGCGGGGGGGGTAGATACGCAGTATTTT.

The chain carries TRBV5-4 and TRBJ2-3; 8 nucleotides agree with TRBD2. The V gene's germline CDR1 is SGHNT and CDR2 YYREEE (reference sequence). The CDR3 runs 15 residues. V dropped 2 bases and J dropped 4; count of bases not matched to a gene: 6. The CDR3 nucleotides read TGTGCCAGCAGCTTCCGGGGGGGGGCAGCAGATACGCAGTATTTT. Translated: CASSFRGGAADTQYF. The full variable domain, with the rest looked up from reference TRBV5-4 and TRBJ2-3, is ETGVTQSPTHLIKTRGQQVTLRCSSQSGHNTVSWYQQALGQGPQFIFQYYREEENGRGNFPPRFSGLQFPNYSSELNVNALELDDSALYLCASSFRGGAADTQYFGPGTRLTVL.

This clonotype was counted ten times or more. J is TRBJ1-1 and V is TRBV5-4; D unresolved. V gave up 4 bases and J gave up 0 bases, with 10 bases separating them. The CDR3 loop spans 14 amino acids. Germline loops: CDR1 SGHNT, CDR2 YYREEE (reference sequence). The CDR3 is CASSAAAVNTEAFF. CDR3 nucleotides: TGTGCCAGCAGCGCGGCGGCGGTGAACACTGAAGCTTTCTTT.

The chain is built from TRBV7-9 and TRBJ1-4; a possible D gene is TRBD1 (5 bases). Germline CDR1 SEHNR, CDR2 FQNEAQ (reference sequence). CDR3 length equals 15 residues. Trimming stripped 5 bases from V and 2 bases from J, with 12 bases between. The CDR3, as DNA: TGTGCCAGCAGCGCAGGCGGGGGTACTAATGAAAAACTGTTTTTT. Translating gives CASSAGGGTNEKLFF.

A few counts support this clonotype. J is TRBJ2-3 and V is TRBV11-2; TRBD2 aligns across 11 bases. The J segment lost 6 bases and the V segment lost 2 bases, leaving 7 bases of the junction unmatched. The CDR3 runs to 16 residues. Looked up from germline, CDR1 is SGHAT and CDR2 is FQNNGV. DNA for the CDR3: TGTGCCAGCAGCTTAAGGTGGACTAGCGGGCGGGATACGCAGTATTTT. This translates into CASSLRWTSGRDTQYF.

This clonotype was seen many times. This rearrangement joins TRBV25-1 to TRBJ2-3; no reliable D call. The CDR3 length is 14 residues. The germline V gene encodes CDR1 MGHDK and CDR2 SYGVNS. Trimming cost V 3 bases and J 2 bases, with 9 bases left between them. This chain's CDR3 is CASSEPQNTDTQYF. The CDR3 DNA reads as TGTGCCAGCAGTGAGCCCCAGAACACAGATACGCAGTATTTT.

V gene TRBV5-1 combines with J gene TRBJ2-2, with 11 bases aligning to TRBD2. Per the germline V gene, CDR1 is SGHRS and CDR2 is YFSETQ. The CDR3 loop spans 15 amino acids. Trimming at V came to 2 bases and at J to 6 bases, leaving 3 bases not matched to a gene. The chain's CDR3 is CASSLLAGEAGELFF. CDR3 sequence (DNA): TGCGCCAGCAGCTTACTAGCGGGGGAGGCCGGGGAGCTGTTTTTT. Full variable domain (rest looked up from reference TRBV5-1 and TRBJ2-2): KAGVTQTPRYLIKTRGQQVTLSCSPISGHRSVSWYQQTPGQGLQFLFEYFSETQRNKGNFPGRFSGRQFSNSRSEMNVSTLELGDSALYLCASSLLAGEAGELFFGEGSRLTVL.

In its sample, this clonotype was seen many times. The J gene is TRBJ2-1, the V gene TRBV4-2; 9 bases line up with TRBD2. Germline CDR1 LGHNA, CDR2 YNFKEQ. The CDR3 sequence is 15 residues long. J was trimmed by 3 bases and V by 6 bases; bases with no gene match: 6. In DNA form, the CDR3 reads TGTGCCAGCAGGGACCTAGCGGGGAGCTACAATGAGCAGTTCTTC. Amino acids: CASRDLAGSYNEQFF.

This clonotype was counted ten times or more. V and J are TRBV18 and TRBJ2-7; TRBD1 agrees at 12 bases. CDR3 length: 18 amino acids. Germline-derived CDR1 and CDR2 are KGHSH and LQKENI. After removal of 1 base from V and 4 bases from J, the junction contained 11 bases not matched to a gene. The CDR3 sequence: CASSPLTLGTGGLYEQYF. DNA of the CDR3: TGTGCCAGCTCACCACTTACTTTGGGGACAGGGGGCTTGTACGAGCAGTACTTC.

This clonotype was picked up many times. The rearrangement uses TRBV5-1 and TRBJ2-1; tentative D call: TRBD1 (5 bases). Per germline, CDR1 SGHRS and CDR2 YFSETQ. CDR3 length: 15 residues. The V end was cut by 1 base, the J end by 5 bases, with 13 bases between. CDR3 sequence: CASSLTGDPNNEQFF. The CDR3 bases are TGCGCCAGCAGCTTGACAGGCGACCCTAACAATGAGCAGTTCTTC.

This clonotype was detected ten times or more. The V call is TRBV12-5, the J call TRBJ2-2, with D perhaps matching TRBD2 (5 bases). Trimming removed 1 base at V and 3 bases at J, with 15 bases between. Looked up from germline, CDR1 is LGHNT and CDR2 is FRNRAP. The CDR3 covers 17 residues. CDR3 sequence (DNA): TGTGCTAGTGGTTTGGAGAGGGTACTTCAAGACACCGGGGAGCTGTTTTTT. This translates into CASGLERVLQDTGELFF.

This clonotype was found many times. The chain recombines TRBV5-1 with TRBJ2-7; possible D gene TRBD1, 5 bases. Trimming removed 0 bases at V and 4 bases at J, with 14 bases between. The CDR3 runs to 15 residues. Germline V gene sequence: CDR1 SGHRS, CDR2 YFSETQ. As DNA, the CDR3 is TGCGCCAGCAGCTTGGTAAGGGGTACGCTGTACGAGCAGTACTTC. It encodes CASSLVRGTLYEQYF.

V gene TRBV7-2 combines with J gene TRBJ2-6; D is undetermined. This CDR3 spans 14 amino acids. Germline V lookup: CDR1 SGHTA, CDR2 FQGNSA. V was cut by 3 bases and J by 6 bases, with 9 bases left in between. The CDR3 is CASSLATEANVLTF. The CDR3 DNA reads TGTGCCAGCAGCTTGGCTACTGAGGCCAACGTCCTGACTTTC.

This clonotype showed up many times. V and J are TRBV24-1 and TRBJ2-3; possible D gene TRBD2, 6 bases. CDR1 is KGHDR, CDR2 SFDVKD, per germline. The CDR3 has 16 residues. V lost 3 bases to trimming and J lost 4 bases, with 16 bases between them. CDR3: CATSDPQGGRPDTQYF. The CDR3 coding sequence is TGTGCCACCAGTGATCCCCAGGGAGGACGCCCAGATACGCAGTATTTT.

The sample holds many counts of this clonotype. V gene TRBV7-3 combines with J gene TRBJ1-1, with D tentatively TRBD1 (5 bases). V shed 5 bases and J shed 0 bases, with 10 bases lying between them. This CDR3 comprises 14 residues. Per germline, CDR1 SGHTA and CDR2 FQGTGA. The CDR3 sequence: CASSRQGMNTEAFF. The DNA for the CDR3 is TGTGCCAGCAGCCGGCAGGGAATGAACACTGAAGCTTTCTTT.